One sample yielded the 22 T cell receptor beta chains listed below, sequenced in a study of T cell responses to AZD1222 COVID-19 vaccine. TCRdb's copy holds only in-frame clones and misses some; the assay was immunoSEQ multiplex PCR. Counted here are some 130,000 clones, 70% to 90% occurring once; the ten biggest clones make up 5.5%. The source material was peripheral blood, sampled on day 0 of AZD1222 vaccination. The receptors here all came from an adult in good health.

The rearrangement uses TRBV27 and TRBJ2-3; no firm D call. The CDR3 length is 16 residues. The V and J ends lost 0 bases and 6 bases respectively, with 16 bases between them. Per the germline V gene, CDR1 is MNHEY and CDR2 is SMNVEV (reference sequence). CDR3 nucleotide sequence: TGTGCCAGCAGTTTATCGGGCAGGCCTCAGTCGGATACGCAGTATTTT. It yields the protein CASSLSGRPQSDTQYF.

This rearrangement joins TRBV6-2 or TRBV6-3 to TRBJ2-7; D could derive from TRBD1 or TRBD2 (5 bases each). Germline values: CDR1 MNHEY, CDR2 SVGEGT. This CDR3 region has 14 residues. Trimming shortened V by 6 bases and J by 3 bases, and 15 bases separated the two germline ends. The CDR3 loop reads CASSHRDVHYEQYF. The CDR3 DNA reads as TGTGCCAGCAGCCACCGGGACGTCCACTACGAGCAGTACTTC.

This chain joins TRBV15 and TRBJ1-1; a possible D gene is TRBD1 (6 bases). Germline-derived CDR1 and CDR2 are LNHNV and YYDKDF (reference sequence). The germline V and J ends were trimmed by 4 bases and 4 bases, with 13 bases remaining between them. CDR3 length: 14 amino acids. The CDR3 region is CATSMGGTSTEAFF. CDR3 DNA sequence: TGTGCCACCAGCATGGGGGGGACAAGCACTGAAGCTTTCTTT.

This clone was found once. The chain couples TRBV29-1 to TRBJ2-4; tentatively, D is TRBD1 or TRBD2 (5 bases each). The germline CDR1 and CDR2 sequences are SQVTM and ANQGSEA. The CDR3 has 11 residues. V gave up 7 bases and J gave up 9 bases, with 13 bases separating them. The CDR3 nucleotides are TGCAGCGCCGGGGCTAAGGGCATTCAGTACTTC. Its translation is CSAGAKGIQYF.

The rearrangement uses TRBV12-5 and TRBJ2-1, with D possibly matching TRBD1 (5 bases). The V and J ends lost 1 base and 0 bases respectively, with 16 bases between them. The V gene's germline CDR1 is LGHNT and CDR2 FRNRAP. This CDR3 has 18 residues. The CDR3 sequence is CASGLAPLQVSSYNEQFF. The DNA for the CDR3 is TGTGCTAGTGGTTTGGCCCCCCTACAGGTGAGCTCCTACAATGAGCAGTTCTTC.

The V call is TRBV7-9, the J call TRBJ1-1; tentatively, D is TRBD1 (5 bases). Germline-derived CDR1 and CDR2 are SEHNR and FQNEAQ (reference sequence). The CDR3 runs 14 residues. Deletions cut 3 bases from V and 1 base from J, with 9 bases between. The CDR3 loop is CASSLGPQNTEAFF. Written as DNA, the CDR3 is TGTGCCAGCAGCTTGGGGCCGCAGAACACTGAAGCTTTCTTT.

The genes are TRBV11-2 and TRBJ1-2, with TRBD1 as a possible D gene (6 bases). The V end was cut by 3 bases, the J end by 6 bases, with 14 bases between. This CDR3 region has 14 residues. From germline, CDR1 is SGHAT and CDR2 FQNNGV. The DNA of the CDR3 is TGTGCCAGCAGCTTCACAGGGCCCGGCAATGGCTACACCTTC. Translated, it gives CASSFTGPGNGYTF.

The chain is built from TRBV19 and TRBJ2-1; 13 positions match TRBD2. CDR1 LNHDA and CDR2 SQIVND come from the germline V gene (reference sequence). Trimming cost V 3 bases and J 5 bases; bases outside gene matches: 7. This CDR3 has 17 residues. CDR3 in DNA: TGTGCCAGTAGTATCCGGACTAGCGGGAGACTGAACAATGAGCAGTTCTTC. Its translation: CASSIRTSGRLNNEQFF.

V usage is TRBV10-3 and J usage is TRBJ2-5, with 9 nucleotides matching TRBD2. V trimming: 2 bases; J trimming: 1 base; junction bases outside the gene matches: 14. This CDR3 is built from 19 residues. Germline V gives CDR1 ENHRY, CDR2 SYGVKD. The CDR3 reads CAISEPRRRGAGGQETQYF. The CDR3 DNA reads TGTGCCATCAGTGAGCCGAGGCGCAGGGGAGCGGGGGGCCAAGAGACCCAGTACTTC.

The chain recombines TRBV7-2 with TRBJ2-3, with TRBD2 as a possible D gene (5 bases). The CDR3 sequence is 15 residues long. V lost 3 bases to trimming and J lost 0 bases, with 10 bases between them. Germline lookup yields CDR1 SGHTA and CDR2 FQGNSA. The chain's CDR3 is CASSFYGVSTDTQYF. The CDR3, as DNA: TGTGCCAGCAGCTTTTACGGGGTTAGCACAGATACGCAGTATTTT.

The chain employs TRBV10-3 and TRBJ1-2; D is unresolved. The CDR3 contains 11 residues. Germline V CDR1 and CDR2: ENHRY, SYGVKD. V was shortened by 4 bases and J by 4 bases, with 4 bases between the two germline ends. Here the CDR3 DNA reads TGTGCCATCAGTGTTGGCTATGGCTACACCTTC. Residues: CAISVGYGYTF.

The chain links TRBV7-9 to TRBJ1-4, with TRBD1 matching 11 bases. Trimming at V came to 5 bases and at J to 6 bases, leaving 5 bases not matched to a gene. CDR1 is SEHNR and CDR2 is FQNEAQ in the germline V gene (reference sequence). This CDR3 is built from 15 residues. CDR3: CASSPPGQGDEKLFF. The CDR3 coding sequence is TGTGCCAGCAGCCCACCGGGACAGGGGGATGAAAAACTGTTTTTT.

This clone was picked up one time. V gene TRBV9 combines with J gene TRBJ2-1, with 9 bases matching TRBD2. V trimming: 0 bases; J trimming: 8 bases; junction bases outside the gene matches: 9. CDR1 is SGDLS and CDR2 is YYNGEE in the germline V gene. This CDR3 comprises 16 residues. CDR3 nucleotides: TGTGCCAGCAGCGTAGGAGGCGGGAGGGCCCTCCATGAGCAGTTCTTC. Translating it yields CASSVGGGRALHEQFF. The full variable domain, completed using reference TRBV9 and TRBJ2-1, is DSGVTQTPKHLITATGQRVTLRCSPRSGDLSVYWYQQSLDQGLQFLIQYYNGEERAKGNILERFSAQQFPDLHSELNLSSLELGDSALYFCASSVGGGRALHEQFFGPGTRLTVL.

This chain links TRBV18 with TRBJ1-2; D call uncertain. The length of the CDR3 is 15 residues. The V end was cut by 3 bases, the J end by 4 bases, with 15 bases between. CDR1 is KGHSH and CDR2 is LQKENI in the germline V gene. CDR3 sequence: CASSPPTRGGYGYTF. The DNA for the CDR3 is TGTGCCAGCTCACCCCCCACTCGGGGTGGCTATGGCTACACCTTC.

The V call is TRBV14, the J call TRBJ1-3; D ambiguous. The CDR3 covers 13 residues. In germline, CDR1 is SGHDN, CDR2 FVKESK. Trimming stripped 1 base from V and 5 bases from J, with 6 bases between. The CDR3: CASSQVVRNTIYF. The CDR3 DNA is TGTGCCAGCAGCCAAGTCGTTCGAAACACCATATATTTT. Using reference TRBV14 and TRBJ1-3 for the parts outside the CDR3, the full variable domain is EAGVTQFPSHSVIEKGQTVTLRCDPISGHDNLYWYRRVMGKEIKFLLHFVKESKQDESGMPNNRFLAERTGGTYSTLKVQPAELEDSGVYFCASSQVVRNTIYFGEGSWLTVV.

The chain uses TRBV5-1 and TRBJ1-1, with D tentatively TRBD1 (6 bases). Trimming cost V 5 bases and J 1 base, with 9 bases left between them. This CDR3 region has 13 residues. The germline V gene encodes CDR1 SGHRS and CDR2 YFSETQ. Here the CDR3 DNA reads TGCGCCAGCAGTCAGACAGGGAACACTGAAGCTTTCTTT. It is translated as CASSQTGNTEAFF. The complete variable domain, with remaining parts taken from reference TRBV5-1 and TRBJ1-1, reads KAGVTQTPRYLIKTRGQQVTLSCSPISGHRSVSWYQQTPGQGLQFLFEYFSETQRNKGNFPGRFSGRQFSNSRSEMNVSTLELGDSALYLCASSQTGNTEAFFGQGTRLTVV.

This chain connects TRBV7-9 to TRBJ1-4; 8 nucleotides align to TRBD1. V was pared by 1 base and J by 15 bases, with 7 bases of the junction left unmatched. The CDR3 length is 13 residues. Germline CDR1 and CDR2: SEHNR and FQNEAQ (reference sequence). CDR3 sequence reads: CASSLDTGTGVFF. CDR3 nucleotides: TGTGCCAGCAGCTTAGACACCGGGACAGGAGTGTTTTTT.

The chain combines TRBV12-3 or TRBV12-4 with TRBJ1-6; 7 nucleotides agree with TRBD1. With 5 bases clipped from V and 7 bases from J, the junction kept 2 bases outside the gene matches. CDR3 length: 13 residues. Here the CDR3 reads CASSKGANSPLHF. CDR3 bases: TGTGCCAGCAGTAAGGGGGCCAATTCACCCCTCCACTTT.

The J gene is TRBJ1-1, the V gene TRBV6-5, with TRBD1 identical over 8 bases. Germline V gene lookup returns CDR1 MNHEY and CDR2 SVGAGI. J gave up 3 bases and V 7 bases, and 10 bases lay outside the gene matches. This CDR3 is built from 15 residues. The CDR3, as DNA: TGTGCCAGCACAAACTTGGGCAGGGGGCACACTGAAGCTTTCTTT. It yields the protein CASTNLGRGHTEAFF.

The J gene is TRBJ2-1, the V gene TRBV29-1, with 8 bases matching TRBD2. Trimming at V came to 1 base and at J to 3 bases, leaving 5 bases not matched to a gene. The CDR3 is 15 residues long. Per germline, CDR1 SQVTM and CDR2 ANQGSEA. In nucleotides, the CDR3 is TGCAGCGTTGAAGGGGGGCGGGAGGACTACAATGAGCAGTTCTTC. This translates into CSVEGGREDYNEQFF.

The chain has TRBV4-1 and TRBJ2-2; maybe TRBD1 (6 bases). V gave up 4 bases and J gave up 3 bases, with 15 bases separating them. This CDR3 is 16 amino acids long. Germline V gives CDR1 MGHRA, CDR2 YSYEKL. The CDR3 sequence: CASSPARGPYTGELFF. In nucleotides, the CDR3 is TGCGCCAGCAGCCCAGCCAGGGGCCCATACACCGGGGAGCTGTTTTTT.

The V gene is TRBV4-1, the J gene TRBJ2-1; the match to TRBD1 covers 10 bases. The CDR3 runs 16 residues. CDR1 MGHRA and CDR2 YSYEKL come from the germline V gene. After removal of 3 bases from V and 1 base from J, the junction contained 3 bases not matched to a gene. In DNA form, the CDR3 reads TGCGCCAGCAGCCAGGGACAGGGGTTATCCTACAATGAGCAGTTCTTC. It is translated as CASSQGQGLSYNEQFF.